There are a few counts of the clone carrying this TCR beta chain. The antigen remains unidentified. This entry comes from a study of vaccination and CD4 T cells after COVID-19. Treatment given: approximately nine-day PBMC culture with coronavirus spike peptide pools or control peptides (ViraFEST assay). CD4+ T-cell collection from the unexposed donor predated the COVID-19 pandemic (2011-2018). Sequencing of the DNA from cultured CD4+ T cells was carried out with the Oncomine TCR Beta short-read assay. CD4+ T cells were cultured, and genomic DNA was extracted from them. From the PCR reads, TCRdb called clonotypes with MiXCR, one entry per CDR3 protein. Of approximately 9,000 distinct CDR3 sequences detected, 34% appear once; the ten largest clones hold around 20%. Per the germline V gene, CDR1 is LNHNV and CDR2 is YYDKDF (reference sequence). The V and J ends lost 0 bases and 8 bases, in that order; junction bases with no gene match: 6. The CDR3 runs 15 residues.

This TCR derives from a human donor in good health. The source material was CD4+ T cells from blood, cultured in vitro. The chain has TRBV15 and TRBJ2-1; 8 nucleotides align to TRBD2. For the CDR3, the DNA is TGTGCCACCAGCAGAGATCGGCGGGAGGTCCATGAGCAGTTCTTC. It is translated as CATSRDRREVHEQFF.